These 22 T cell receptor beta chains originate from one sample sequenced in a study of CD8 T cells in Susac syndrome. RNA in amounts of roughly 0.45 to 1 ug was reverse transcribed with random hexamers. TCRdb processed the immunoSEQ multiplex PCR reads anew with MiXCR; each CDR3 protein has one entry. The table has roughly 200,000 distinct CDR3 sequences, around 95% seen once; the top ten hold 0.082%. The sequenced material came from CD4+ T cells from PBMCs. Every receptor here comes from a human donor with multiple sclerosis.

The V call is TRBV29-1, the J call TRBJ1-2; 9 nucleotides align to TRBD1. The CDR3 is made up of 12 amino acids. The ends lost 6 bases at V and 6 bases at J; junction bases unmatched: 5. Germline V gene sequence: CDR1 SQVTM, CDR2 ANQGSEA. The CDR3 DNA follows: TGCAGCGTCGTTGACAGGGGGGATGGCTACACCTTC. This gives the protein CSVVDRGDGYTF.

CDR3 DNA: TGTGCCACCAGCGTGGACAGAACCTACGAGCAGTACGTC. Amino acid sequence: CATSVDRTYEQYV. This sequence joins TRBV15 and TRBJ2-7; possible D gene TRBD1, 6 bases. This CDR3 is 13 amino acids long. Trimming shortened V by 5 bases and J by 2 bases, and 10 bases separated the two germline ends. CDR1 and CDR2 from the germline V gene are LNHNV and YYDKDF (reference sequence).

The gene calls are TRBV30 and TRBJ2-1; TRBD2 aligns across 12 bases. The CDR3 runs 15 residues. Losses at the gene ends were 2 bases for V and 5 bases for J; bases not matched to a gene: 4. The V gene's germline CDR1 is GTSNPN and CDR2 SVGIG (reference sequence). The CDR3 loop reads CAWSKASGGDNEQFF. CDR3 coding DNA: TGTGCCTGGAGTAAGGCTAGCGGGGGGGACAATGAGCAGTTCTTC. The full variable domain, completed using reference TRBV30 and TRBJ2-1, is SQTIHQWPATLVQPVGSPLSLECTVEGTSNPNLYWYRQAAGRGLQLLFYSVGIGQISSEVPQNLSASRPQDRQFILSSKKLLLSDSGFYLCAWSKASGGDNEQFFGPGTRLTVL.

The CDR3 sequence: CARRFTGTRSYNEQFF. The CDR3 DNA reads as TGTGCCAGGAGATTCACCGGGACTAGATCCTACAATGAGCAGTTCTTC. The chain uses TRBV2 and TRBJ2-1; 8 bases fit TRBD2. V shed 9 bases and J 1 base; nucleotides not matched to a gene: 11. From germline, CDR1 is SNHLY and CDR2 FYNNEI. The CDR3 runs to 16 residues.

The V gene is TRBV12-3 or TRBV12-4, the J gene TRBJ1-2; no clear D. Trimming stripped 7 bases from V and 5 bases from J, with 14 bases between. CDR3 length: 13 residues. The CDR3 region has the DNA TGTGCCAGCATCCCGTGGTTTGGATATGGCTACACCTTC. Translated: CASIPWFGYGYTF.

The chain joins TRBV28 to TRBJ2-5; D unclear. The germline V gene encodes CDR1 MDHEN and CDR2 SYDVKM. The CDR3 is made up of 14 amino acids. Trimming pared 7 bases from V and 0 bases from J, leaving 12 bases between. CDR3 amino acids: CASTDWVHQETQYF. In DNA, the CDR3 is TGTGCCAGCACCGACTGGGTACACCAAGAGACCCAGTACTTC.

The chain links TRBV20-1 to TRBJ2-1; the match to TRBD1 covers 8 bases. The germline gives CDR1 DFQATT, CDR2 SNEGSKA (reference sequence). Trimming removed 6 bases from V and 7 bases from J; junction bases left unmatched: 11. CDR3 length: 14 residues. The CDR3 region has the DNA TGCAGTGCGGAAGACAGGGGACCATCTAATGAGCAGTTCTTC. Translated: CSAEDRGPSNEQFF.

The chain combines TRBV3-1 with TRBJ2-3, with a tentative D call TRBD2 (6 bases). The CDR3 is 12 amino acids. Germline V lookup: CDR1 LGHDT, CDR2 YNNKEL (reference sequence). Trimming took off 1 base at V and 8 bases at J, with 7 bases between the two ends. The CDR3 is CASSQAAGTQYF. CDR3 DNA: TGTGCCAGCAGCCAAGCAGCGGGTACGCAGTATTTT.

The J gene is TRBJ2-1, the V gene TRBV9; 10 nucleotides match TRBD2. V trimming: 3 bases; J trimming: 7 bases; junction bases outside the gene matches: 7. Germline V lookup: CDR1 SGDLS, CDR2 YYNGEE. This CDR3 contains 15 residues. The CDR3 reads CASSAILAGRNEQFF. The CDR3, as DNA: TGTGCCAGCAGCGCAATACTAGCGGGGCGGAATGAGCAGTTCTTC.

This clonotype was counted once. This chain connects TRBV20-1 to TRBJ2-1; 8 bases are a match to TRBD2. This CDR3 is 15 amino acids long. Looked up from germline, CDR1 is DFQATT and CDR2 is SNEGSKA (reference sequence). J was trimmed by 4 bases and V by 5 bases; bases with no gene match: 10. The CDR3: CSAPTGSGGYNEQFF. The CDR3 nucleotides are TGCAGTGCTCCTACCGGGAGCGGGGGATACAATGAGCAGTTCTTC.

In nucleotides, the CDR3 is TGTGCCAGCTCACCACGCCGGGACACTGAAGCTTTCTTT. This sequence encodes CASSPRRDTEAFF. The gene calls are TRBV18 and TRBJ1-1; D remains ambiguous. With 1 base removed from V and 3 bases from J, the gap between germline ends came to 6 bases. The length of the CDR3 is 13 residues. The germline gives CDR1 KGHSH, CDR2 LQKENI.

This sequence joins TRBV14 and TRBJ1-2; D uncertain. The CDR3 extends over 13 amino acids. Trimming removed 0 bases at V and 13 bases at J, with 15 bases between. Per the germline V gene, CDR1 is SGHDN and CDR2 is FVKESK. The DNA of the CDR3 is TGTGCCAGCAGCCAAGACATCGACTCCCGGGTCACCTTC. It codes for CASSQDIDSRVTF.

The chain has TRBV3-1 and TRBJ1-2; D may be TRBD1 (6 bases). V was shortened by 2 bases and J by 4 bases, with 11 bases between the two germline ends. CDR1 is LGHDT, CDR2 YNNKEL, per germline (reference sequence). This CDR3 is built from 14 residues. The chain's CDR3 is CASSQHREGYGYTF. The CDR3 nucleotides are TGTGCCAGCAGCCAACACAGGGAGGGCTATGGCTACACCTTC. The full variable domain, with the rest looked up from reference TRBV3-1 and TRBJ1-2, is DTAVSQTPKYLVTQMGNDKSIKCEQNLGHDTMYWYKQDSKKFLKIMFSYNNKELIINETVPNRFSPKSPDKAHLNLHINSLELGDSAVYFCASSQHREGYGYTFGSGTRLTVV.

This clonotype was counted a single time. CDR3 region: CASSAEGENTEAFF. CDR3 DNA: TGTGCCAGCAGCGCAGAGGGTGAGAACACTGAAGCTTTCTTT. This sequence joins TRBV9 and TRBJ1-1; D is unclear. The CDR3 has 14 residues. Germline V gene lookup returns CDR1 SGDLS and CDR2 YYNGEE. Deletions cut 3 bases from V and 1 base from J, with 10 bases between.

CDR3 residues: CSAGAGTNYGYTF. CDR3 nucleotides: TGCAGTGCAGGGGCTGGCACTAACTATGGCTACACCTTC. V is TRBV20-1 and J is TRBJ1-2; a possible D gene is TRBD1 (5 bases). From germline, CDR1 is DFQATT and CDR2 SNEGSKA (reference sequence). CDR3 length: 13 residues. The ends were cut back, 6 bases at V and 0 bases at J, with 11 bases in the middle.

CDR3 in DNA: TGTGCCAGCAGCCCCCCGGGACTAGCGGGGTTGGATACGCAGTATTTT. This encodes CASSPPGLAGLDTQYF. The V call is TRBV7-9, the J call TRBJ2-3, with 13 bases that match TRBD2. Germline loops: CDR1 SEHNR, CDR2 FQNEAQ (reference sequence). The CDR3 spans 16 residues. The trim removed 5 bases at V and 6 bases at J, leaving 8 bases unmatched.

This clonotype was detected once. V and J are TRBV20-1 and TRBJ2-5; unclear D gene. Between the trimmed V and J ends, which lost 2 bases and 1 base, there was a span of 2 bases. CDR1 DFQATT and CDR2 SNEGSKA come from the germline V gene (reference sequence). This CDR3 is 11 amino acids long. The CDR3 bases are TGCAGTGCTAGAATCCAAGAGACCCAGTACTTC. This gives the protein CSARIQETQYF.

The rearrangement joins TRBV20-1 to TRBJ1-1, with D possibly being TRBD1 (6 bases). This CDR3 has 15 amino acids. V was cut by 2 bases and J by 0 bases, with 13 bases left in between. Germline values: CDR1 DFQATT, CDR2 SNEGSKA (reference sequence). DNA of the CDR3: TGCAGTGCTAGATCCCAGCGGACAGTGAACACTGAAGCTTTCTTT. Protein product: CSARSQRTVNTEAFF.

This chain joins TRBV4-2 and TRBJ2-7; the match to TRBD2 covers 11 bases. Germline CDR1 and CDR2: LGHNA and YNFKEQ. CDR3 length: 15 amino acids. Germline trimming cut 4 bases from V and 1 base from J; bases unmatched to any gene: 3. In DNA, the CDR3 is TGTGCCAGCAGCCCTGTAGCGGGGGGGTCCTACGAGCAGTACTTC. This codes for CASSPVAGGSYEQYF.

The chain employs TRBV2 and TRBJ2-5, with unresolved D. The V end was cut by 3 bases, the J end by 5 bases, with 16 bases between. The CDR3 consists of 15 residues. Germline CDR1 SNHLY, CDR2 FYNNEI. The CDR3 DNA follows: TGTGCCAGCAGTGACGGACCAACGATCCGGGAGACCCAGTACTTC. It specifies CASSDGPTIRETQYF.

The rearrangement uses TRBV7-9 and TRBJ1-5; perhaps TRBD1 as D (5 bases). Germline V lookup: CDR1 SEHNR, CDR2 FQNEAQ (reference sequence). Trimming shortened V by 3 bases and J by 5 bases, and 8 bases separated the two germline ends. The CDR3 is 13 amino acids. The CDR3 coding sequence is TGTGCCAGCAGCTTTGGGGCTGATCAGCCCCAGCATTTT. It encodes CASSFGADQPQHF.

The rearrangement links TRBV20-1 to TRBJ2-1, with D perhaps matching TRBD2 (5 bases). From germline, CDR1 is DFQATT and CDR2 SNEGSKA (reference sequence). V was clipped by 6 bases and J by 9 bases, with 24 bases between them. The length of the CDR3 is 15 residues. DNA of the CDR3: TGCAGTGCCACCGACCCGGGATCCTCTGAAGCTGAGCAGTTCTTC. It is translated as CSATDPGSSEAEQFF.